The sequence of this T cell receptor (beta chain) was determined in a study of blood T cell repertoires in COVID-19. Study-wide context: Sites in the United States, Italy and Spain provided acute and convalescent COVID-19 samples. T cells, B-cell-depleted T cells, or PBMCs supplied cDNA or gDNA.

This clone was counted between two and nine times. Authors' data handling: Nucleated cell counts were estimated from reference gene primer amplification. Libraries were prepared by immunoSEQ multiplex PCR; TCRdb keeps only in-frame clonotypes and omits some of them. The V and J calls and clone size were taken over from that table, and D and trimming were inferred from the DNA. The sample lists about 54,000 clones, about nine tenths occurring once. The source is a man aged 50-59 years with active COVID-19. Sequences were obtained from peripheral blood.

DNA of the CDR3: TGTGCCAGCTCACCACCGCGGGGCCTGATATCAGATACGCAGTATTTT. Its protein product is CASSPPRGLISDTQYF. V usage is TRBV18 and J usage is TRBJ2-3, with TRBD2 as a possible D gene (6 bases). This CDR3 has 16 residues. The V and J ends lost 0 bases and 4 bases respectively, with 14 bases between them. CDR1 is KGHSH, CDR2 LQKENI, per germline.